The 14 T cell receptor beta chains below all came from one sample that was sequenced in a study of blood T cell repertoires in COVID-19. This table comes from immunoSEQ multiplex PCR, and its TCRdb copy is limited to in-frame clones, with some not included. The table lists 200,000 to 250,000 clones, approximately 80% of them singletons. Sequenced sample: PBMCs or T cells enriched from blood (not recorded which). All receptors come from a man between 60 and 75 years old who had recovered from COVID-19.

The count of this clone is one. In the same sample, other DNA sequences code for this CDR3. The J gene is TRBJ2-3, the V gene TRBV9; D gene ambiguous. Trimming cost V 0 bases and J 0 bases, with 5 bases left between them. CDR1 and CDR2 from the germline V gene are SGDLS and YYNGEE. The CDR3 contains 14 residues. Here the CDR3 DNA reads TGTGCCAGCAGCGTAGGGGCTAGCACAGATACGCAGTATTTT. Protein sequence: CASSVGASTDTQYF.

The rearrangement links TRBV18 to TRBJ2-5; D not certain. The germline V gene encodes CDR1 KGHSH and CDR2 LQKENI. This CDR3 spans 14 amino acids. V was cut by 3 bases and J by 7 bases, with 15 bases left in between. CDR3 sequence reads: CASSPEQSLGTQYF. CDR3 nucleotide sequence: TGTGCCAGCTCACCGGAGCAGAGCCTGGGGACCCAGTACTTC.

The rearrangement links TRBV12-3 or TRBV12-4 to TRBJ1-1; D gene ambiguous. With 3 bases removed from V and 6 bases from J, the gap between germline ends came to 11 bases. This CDR3 has 13 amino acids. CDR3 coding DNA: TGTGCCAGCAGTTTTCGAGGGCCGCCTGAAGCTTTCTTT. Translating it yields CASSFRGPPEAFF.

The rearrangement uses TRBV27 and TRBJ1-1; D perhaps matches TRBD1 (5 bases). Germline-derived CDR1 and CDR2 are MNHEY and SMNVEV (reference sequence). V gave up 1 base and J gave up 1 base, with 10 bases separating them. The CDR3 totals 15 residues. Here the CDR3 reads CASSLYRTPNTEAFF. The CDR3 region has the DNA TGTGCCAGCAGTTTATATAGGACACCGAACACTGAAGCTTTCTTT.

The V call is TRBV7-8, the J call TRBJ2-5; tentatively, D is TRBD1 (5 bases). V shed 1 base and J shed 4 bases, with 7 bases lying between them. CDR1 is SGHVS, CDR2 FQNEAQ, per germline. This CDR3 comprises 13 residues. This chain's CDR3 is CASSLEGRETQYF. The CDR3, as DNA: TGTGCCAGCAGCTTAGAGGGGCGAGAGACCCAGTACTTC.

This clone has a handful of counts. The rearrangement links TRBV2 to TRBJ2-7; 7 positions agree with TRBD1. CDR1 is SNHLY and CDR2 is FYNNEI in the germline V gene. This CDR3 is built from 13 residues. The V gene end was trimmed by 6 bases and the J gene end by 7 bases; junction bases not matched to a gene: 9. CDR3 loop: CASRGTGAREQYF. The CDR3 bases are TGTGCCAGCAGGGGTACAGGGGCGAGGGAGCAGTACTTC.

The CDR3 DNA reads as TGTGCCAGCCGACTGGACAGGGGGCAAAATTCACCCCTCCACTTT. It is translated as CASRLDRGQNSPLHF. J is TRBJ1-6 and V is TRBV2; 11 nucleotides agree with TRBD1. There are 15 residues in the CDR3. The trim removed 8 bases at V and 7 bases at J, leaving 7 bases unmatched. Germline CDR1 reads SNHLY; CDR2 reads FYNNEI.

The rearrangement joins TRBV5-1 to TRBJ1-4, with 7 bases fitting TRBD1. Germline CDR1 is SGHRS and CDR2 is YFSETQ. The CDR3 loop spans 14 amino acids. The V gene end was trimmed by 4 bases and the J gene end by 3 bases; junction bases not matched to a gene: 3. DNA of the CDR3: TGCGCCAGCAGCCTCGGGACAGCTAATGAAAAACTGTTTTTT. Residues: CASSLGTANEKLFF.

This chain connects TRBV3-1 (or the pseudogene TRBV3-2) to TRBJ1-5; maybe TRBD1 (5 bases). Germline V gene lookup returns CDR1 LGHDT and CDR2 YNNKEL (reference sequence). Trimming stripped 0 bases from V and 2 bases from J, with 8 bases between. This CDR3 region has 15 residues. CDR3 nucleotides: TGTGCCAGCAGCCAAGATCAAGGGGGCAATCAGCCCCAGCATTTT. Protein: CASSQDQGGNQPQHF.

This chain links TRBV12-3 or TRBV12-4 with TRBJ1-3; tentative D call: TRBD1 (5 bases). The CDR3 has 13 amino acids. The V gene lost 6 bases and the J gene lost 7 bases, with 13 bases spanning the gap. The CDR3 sequence is CASRNLDMNTIYF. The CDR3 DNA is TGTGCCAGCAGAAATTTGGACATGAACACCATATATTTT.

This chain links TRBV7-8 with TRBJ1-5, with D perhaps TRBD1 (5 bases). Germline CDR1 reads SGHVS; CDR2 reads FQNEAQ. The CDR3 covers 15 residues. Trimming removed 2 bases from V and 6 bases from J, with 14 bases in between. CDR3 sequence reads: CASSLLIGGAQPQHF. CDR3 nucleotides: TGTGCCAGCAGCTTATTGATCGGGGGAGCTCAGCCCCAGCATTTT.

The chain carries TRBV7-8 and TRBJ2-3; no clear D gene. The germline CDR1 and CDR2 sequences are SGHVS and FQNEAQ. V was trimmed by 1 base and J by 5 bases, leaving 7 bases between them. This CDR3 contains 13 residues. The CDR3 region is CASSLDRLDTQYF. DNA of the CDR3: TGTGCCAGCAGCTTAGACCGGTTAGATACGCAGTATTTT.

The V call is TRBV11-2, the J call TRBJ2-3; 9 nucleotides agree with TRBD2. Germline CDR1 and CDR2: SGHAT and FQNNGV. Unmatched junction bases numbered 8, after V lost 3 bases and J lost 4 bases. This CDR3 contains 16 residues. CDR3 DNA: TGTGCCAGCAGCTTGATGGCGGGGGGGCACGCAGATACGCAGTATTTT. This codes for CASSLMAGGHADTQYF.

The gene calls are TRBV7-3 and TRBJ2-3; 9 bases line up with TRBD2. CDR3 length equals 16 residues. From germline, CDR1 is SGHTA and CDR2 FQGTGA. The V gene end was trimmed by 3 bases and the J gene end by 1 base; junction bases not matched to a gene: 5. The CDR3 nucleotides read TGTGCCAGCAGCTTGACCTCTAGCGGGGGCACAGATACGCAGTATTTT. It translates to CASSLTSSGGTDTQYF.